Below, 22 T cell receptor beta chains from the same sample are listed, as sequenced in a study of blood T cells in healthy people across ages. A second about 6 to 12 cycle PCR used barcoded and J-beta primers. Using its own MiXCR run on the 5' RACE reads, TCRdb lists one record per CDR3 protein. The table includes around 520,000 distinct CDR3 sequences, about 27% detected once. The same data also went into a second study, on T cells of mothers and their children.

What was sequenced was blood. The receptors shown here come from a boy under 10 years old in good health.

There are a few counts of this clonotype. The junction and the germline gene differ at one end; a read error may be behind it. The chain joins TRBV5-1 to TRBJ2-5; 8 bases agree with TRBD2. Gene TRBJ2-1 matches the end of the DNA better, so the J call may be wrong. This CDR3 is built from 14 residues. The germline V gene encodes CDR1 SGHRS and CDR2 YFSETQ. Written as DNA, the CDR3 is TGTGCCAGCAGCTTGTCGGGAGGGTACAATGAGCAGTTCTTC. Protein sequence: CASSLSGGYNEQFF.

The chain uses TRBV20-1 and TRBJ1-1; D remains unclear. Per the germline V gene, CDR1 is DFQATT and CDR2 is SNEGSKA (reference sequence). V gave up 5 bases and J gave up 3 bases, with 13 bases separating them. There are 13 residues in the CDR3. CDR3 nucleotides: TGCAGTGCTTTGGAGGGTGTTTACACTGAAGCTTTCTTT. Amino acids: CSALEGVYTEAFF.

This clonotype was counted between two and nine times. The gene calls are TRBV24-1 and TRBJ1-2; D may be TRBD1 (6 bases). Trimming removed 3 bases at V and 6 bases at J, with 16 bases between. Germline-derived CDR1 and CDR2 are KGHDR and SFDVKD. This CDR3 comprises 15 residues. The CDR3 nucleotides are TGTGCCACCAGTGATCCCCGGACAGATTTCAATGGCTACACCTTC. This gives the protein CATSDPRTDFNGYTF.

There are a few counts of this clonotype. The V call is TRBV2, the J call TRBJ2-1, with 12 bases matching TRBD2. Per the germline V gene, CDR1 is SNHLY and CDR2 is FYNNEI. Trimming removed 1 base from V and 9 bases from J; junction bases left unmatched: 7. The CDR3 spans 16 residues. For the CDR3, the DNA is TGTGCCAGCAGTGAAGAAATGACTAGCGGGAGTGGTGAGCAGTTCTTC. Its translation: CASSEEMTSGSGEQFF.

This chain uses TRBV7-9 with TRBJ1-2; D uncertain. CDR3 length: 15 residues. Germline values: CDR1 SEHNR, CDR2 FQNEAQ (reference sequence). V was shortened by 4 bases and J by 3 bases, with 15 bases between the two germline ends. The DNA for the CDR3 is TGTGCCAGCAGCTCAGGCAGCCTCCTATACTATGGCTACACCTTC. This translates into CASSSGSLLYYGYTF. Using reference TRBV7-9 and TRBJ1-2 for the parts outside the CDR3, the full variable domain is DTGVSQNPRHKITKRGQNVTFRCDPISEHNRLYWYRQTLGQGPEFLTYFQNEAQLEKSRLLSDRFSAERPKGSFSTLEIQRTEQGDSAMYLCASSSGSLLYYGYTFGSGTRLTVV.

This clonotype was observed a handful of times. Germline and junction disagree at one end, which may indicate a read error. The V call is TRBV7-2, the J call TRBJ2-5; no clear D. In germline, CDR1 is SGHTA, CDR2 FQGNSA. The CDR3 loop spans 13 amino acids. CDR3 loop: CASSLRSEEAQYF. The CDR3 DNA reads TGTGCCAGCAGCTTAAGAAGCGAAGAGGCCCAGTACTTC.

The genes are TRBV10-3 and TRBJ2-5; a weak D match, TRBD1 (5 bases). Deletions cut 0 bases from V and 1 base from J, with 6 bases between. Per germline, CDR1 ENHRY and CDR2 SYGVKD. This CDR3 has 14 residues. The CDR3, as DNA: TGTGCCATCAGTGAGTCGGACACCCAAGAGACCCAGTACTTC. This translates into CAISESDTQETQYF.

This clonotype occurred a few times. J is TRBJ2-5 and V is TRBV4-1; 7 bases fit TRBD2. J was trimmed by 2 bases and V by 1 base; bases with no gene match: 1. The germline CDR1 and CDR2 sequences are MGHRA and YSYEKL. The CDR3 consists of 14 residues. CDR3: CASSQVSGQETQYF. The CDR3 nucleotides are TGCGCCAGCAGCCAAGTTAGCGGGCAAGAGACCCAGTACTTC.

This clonotype was counted a few times. V gene TRBV13 combines with J gene TRBJ2-1; the D is unclear. The J call is uncertain, as TRBJ2-5 better fits the DNA end. The germline V gene encodes CDR1 PRHDT and CDR2 FYEKMQ (reference sequence). The CDR3 spans 14 residues. The CDR3 reads CASSLVGRQETQYF. The DNA for the CDR3 is TGTGCCAGCAGCTTAGTAGGGCGGCAAGAGACCCAGTACTTC.

This clonotype was recorded a few times. The genes are TRBV7-9 and TRBJ2-1, with D possibly TRBD2 on 5 matching bases. V was clipped by 5 bases and J by 0 bases, with 14 bases between them. The length of the CDR3 is 16 residues. Germline lookup yields CDR1 SEHNR and CDR2 FQNEAQ (reference sequence). CDR3 DNA: TGTGCCAGCAGCATATGGGGAGAGAGCTCCTACAATGAGCAGTTCTTC. Translating it yields CASSIWGESSYNEQFF. The full variable domain, with the rest looked up from reference TRBV7-9 and TRBJ2-1, is DTGVSQNPRHKITKRGQNVTFRCDPISEHNRLYWYRQTLGQGPEFLTYFQNEAQLEKSRLLSDRFSAERPKGSFSTLEIQRTEQGDSAMYLCASSIWGESSYNEQFFGPGTRLTVL.

The chain uses TRBV6-5 and TRBJ1-2; TRBD1 matches at 10 bases. The germline V gene has CDR1 MNHEY and CDR2 SVGAGI. Losses at the gene ends were 1 base for V and 2 bases for J; bases not matched to a gene: 1. This CDR3 is 15 amino acids long. Written as DNA, the CDR3 is TGTGCCAGCAGTTACTTGACAGGGGGCAACTATGGCTACACCTTC. Protein product: CASSYLTGGNYGYTF.

This clonotype occurred a few times. This CDR3 is missing its conserved last phenylalanine or tryptophan, likely due to a read error. V is TRBV9 and J is TRBJ1-2, with 9 bases matching TRBD1. Trimming cost V 3 bases and J 4 bases; bases outside gene matches: 7. This CDR3 is 15 amino acids long. Germline CDR1 is SGDLS and CDR2 is YYNGEE. The CDR3 nucleotides are TGTGCCAGCAGCGGACGGACAGGGGTTGGCTATGGCTACACCCTC. Residues: CASSGRTGVGYGYTL.

This clonotype has a handful of counts. The J gene is TRBJ2-5, the V gene TRBV3-1, with 10 bases fitting TRBD2. J gave up 2 bases and V 7 bases, and 7 bases lay outside the gene matches. Germline CDR1 and CDR2: LGHDT and YNNKEL (reference sequence). This CDR3 region has 15 residues. The CDR3 DNA reads as TGTGCCAGCAACATCCCAGCGGGGGGGCAAGAGACCCAGTACTTC. Encoded protein: CASNIPAGGQETQYF.

The J gene is TRBJ1-2, the V gene TRBV27; 9 bases align to TRBD1. CDR3 length: 12 residues. Germline CDR1 is MNHEY and CDR2 is SMNVEV (reference sequence). J gave up 8 bases and V 6 bases, and 4 bases lay outside the gene matches. The CDR3 coding sequence is TGTGCCAGCAGCCGGACAGGGGCCGGCTACACCTTC. It specifies CASSRTGAGYTF.

This rearrangement joins TRBV10-3 to TRBJ2-7, with 9 bases matching TRBD1. The CDR3 runs to 15 residues. The germline V gene has CDR1 ENHRY and CDR2 SYGVKD. V lost 4 bases, J lost 5 bases, and 9 bases stayed unmatched. CDR3 protein: CAISAPADRGDEQYF. The DNA of the CDR3 is TGTGCCATCAGTGCGCCAGCGGACAGGGGCGACGAGCAGTACTTC.

This clonotype was observed a handful of times. In DNA, the CDR3 is TGTGCCAGCAGTTACGACTTTATCGGGGGCTACACCTTC. It codes for CASSYDFIGGYTF. This chain joins TRBV7-2 and TRBJ1-2; D uncertain. V lost 6 bases, J lost 8 bases, and 16 bases lay in between. Per germline, CDR1 SGHTA and CDR2 FQGNSA. The CDR3 loop spans 13 amino acids.

This clonotype was found a few times. The genes are TRBV5-1 and TRBJ2-7, with D possibly matching TRBD2 (6 bases). Germline V gene data show CDR1 as SGHRS and CDR2 as YFSETQ. Deletions cut 5 bases from V and 1 base from J, with 16 bases between. The CDR3 is 15 residues long. The CDR3 is CASRLGVAVSYEQYF. In DNA form, the CDR3 reads TGCGCCAGCAGACTCGGGGTAGCGGTTTCCTACGAGCAGTACTTC.

This clonotype has only one observation. V usage is TRBV14 and J usage is TRBJ1-2, with 8 nucleotides matching TRBD1. The J segment lost 4 bases and the V segment lost 2 bases, leaving 6 bases of the junction unmatched. The germline V gene encodes CDR1 SGHDN and CDR2 FVKESK. The CDR3 covers 15 residues. The CDR3 region is CASSQYQGAPYGYTF. The CDR3 bases are TGTGCCAGCAGCCAATATCAGGGGGCTCCCTATGGCTACACCTTC.

The chain employs TRBV14 and TRBJ2-3; D is undetermined. V shed 4 bases and J shed 4 bases, with 15 bases lying between them. In germline, CDR1 is SGHDN, CDR2 FVKESK. This CDR3 comprises 15 residues. The CDR3 bases are TGTGCCAGCAGCCCCCTCTCCGGAGACGCAGATACGCAGTATTTT. Its translation is CASSPLSGDADTQYF.

As regards this clonotype: A much larger clone lies one base from this, so it may be a read error. The gene calls are TRBV9 and TRBJ2-3; 11 bases are a match to TRBD2. V lost 3 bases, J lost 5 bases, and 2 bases stayed unmatched. The V gene's germline CDR1 is SGDLS and CDR2 YYNGEE. The CDR3 spans 14 residues. This chain's CDR3 is CASSDGLAGDTQYF. For the CDR3, the DNA is TGTGCCAGCAGCGACGGACTAGCGGGAGATACGCAGTATTTT.

This clonotype came up a few times. V and J are TRBV7-9 and TRBJ2-7; tentative D call: TRBD2 (6 bases). With 3 bases removed from V and 9 bases from J, the gap between germline ends came to 15 bases. Germline CDR1 and CDR2: SEHNR and FQNEAQ (reference sequence). The CDR3 totals 13 residues. CDR3 amino acids: CASSLWEAGGQYF. The CDR3 nucleotides read TGTGCCAGCAGCTTGTGGGAGGCCGGAGGGCAGTACTTC.

The chain is built from TRBV12-3 or TRBV12-4 and TRBJ2-1, with 7 bases lining up with TRBD1. V lost 4 bases and J lost 6; bases outside the gene matches: 6. The CDR3 is made up of 14 amino acids. CDR3 nucleotide sequence: TGTGCCAGCAGTTCCACCGAGGGGGCCAATGAGCAGTTCTTC. It is translated as CASSSTEGANEQFF.